A single sample is the source of the 30 T cell receptor beta chains below, sequenced in a study of human T cells and chemical hapten exposure. TCRdb re-derived calls from the RACE reads in MiXCR, one entry per CDR3 protein. Counted here are approximately 350,000 distinct CDR3 sequences, around 7% occurring once; the ten biggest clones make up around 8.4%. Regarding time point: patch test 1, 2 weeks after DPC sensitization. Treatment specified: therapeutic diphenylcyclopropenone sensitization with weekly scalp DPC. This specimen was whole blood, taken in connection with sensitization to the hapten diphenylcyclopropenone (DPC). The source is a woman aged 18-30 years with alopecia areata. Some clones in this sample may be carry-over from other donors' samples.

The chain recombines TRBV24-1 with TRBJ2-2, with 7 bases fitting TRBD1. The CDR3 extends over 15 amino acids. CDR1 is KGHDR, CDR2 SFDVKD, per germline. V gave up 5 bases and J gave up 1 base; unmatched junction bases: 3. CDR3 region: CATSGRTGNTGELFF. CDR3 sequence (DNA): TGTGCCACCAGTGGTCGGACAGGGAACACCGGGGAGCTGTTTTTT.

The sample holds a few counts of this clonotype. The chain recombines TRBV7-2 with TRBJ1-1; D unclear. The germline gives CDR1 SGHTA, CDR2 FQGNSA. The CDR3 runs 14 residues. V dropped 3 bases and J dropped 3 bases, with 11 bases sitting between them. This CDR3 reads CASSFGLRDTEAFF. CDR3 nucleotides: TGTGCCAGCAGCTTCGGCCTCCGAGACACTGAAGCTTTCTTT.

In this sample, this clonotype turned up many times. The genes are TRBV4-2 and TRBJ2-3; possibly TRBD1 or TRBD2 for D (6 bases each). The CDR3 is 16 amino acids. The V and J ends lost 8 bases and 0 bases respectively, with 18 bases between them. Germline V gene lookup returns CDR1 LGHNA and CDR2 YNFKEQ. CDR3 DNA: TGTGCCAGCGGAGGGGGGCTGTTTACTAGCACAGATACGCAGTATTTT. Translating it yields CASGGGLFTSTDTQYF.

As concerns this clonotype: It may be a read error: a sequence one base away is much more abundant. This chain connects TRBV20-1 to TRBJ1-1; 7 positions agree with TRBD1. The germline gives CDR1 DFQATT, CDR2 SNEGSKA (reference sequence). There are 14 residues in the CDR3. V was clipped by 8 bases and J by 1 base; unmatched bases: 10. The CDR3, as DNA: TGCAGTACCGGGGACAGCCGATCGAACACTGAAGCTTTCTTT. Residues: CSTGDSRSNTEAFF.

This clonotype appeared many times. The rearrangement joins TRBV12-3 or TRBV12-4 to TRBJ1-2; D is unresolved. Deletions cut 2 bases from V and 3 bases from J, with 7 bases between. The CDR3 runs to 13 residues. The CDR3 loop reads CASSLFGDYGYTF. For the CDR3, the DNA is TGTGCCAGCAGTTTATTTGGAGACTATGGCTACACCTTC.

This clonotype was observed at least ten times. This chain links TRBV29-1 with TRBJ2-7, with TRBD2 matching over 8 bases. The CDR3 loop spans 13 amino acids. V shed 5 bases and J 3 bases; nucleotides not matched to a gene: 6. Germline lookup yields CDR1 SQVTM and CDR2 ANQGSEA. The CDR3 DNA sequence: TGCAGCGTTCGGGAGGGGCTGGACTACGAGCAGTACTTC. It specifies CSVREGLDYEQYF.

A word on this clonotype: The germline gene is not matched at one end of the junction; a read error may be the cause. The V and J genes are TRBV20-1 and TRBJ2-5; D unresolved. CDR1 and CDR2 (germline): DFQATT, SNEGSKA (reference sequence). The CDR3 covers 12 residues. Here the CDR3 reads CSGRGGQETQYF. CDR3 in DNA: TGCAGTGGTAGAGGTGGCCAAGAGACCCAGTACTTC.

V usage is TRBV14 and J usage is TRBJ2-2; D remains ambiguous. V shed 4 bases and J shed 5 bases, with 11 bases lying between them. The CDR3 has 14 residues. Germline CDR1 and CDR2: SGHDN and FVKESK. CDR3 nucleotide sequence: TGTGCCAGCAGCCCCCCGACTGAGACCGGGGAGCTGTTTTTT. It encodes CASSPPTETGELFF. The complete variable domain, with remaining parts taken from reference TRBV14 and TRBJ2-2, reads EAGVTQFPSHSVIEKGQTVTLRCDPISGHDNLYWYRRVMGKEIKFLLHFVKESKQDESGMPNNRFLAERTGGTYSTLKVQPAELEDSGVYFCASSPPTETGELFFGEGSRLTVL.

This clonotype was detected ten times or more. The chain employs TRBV6-6 and TRBJ2-5, with D uncertain. Trimming cost V 4 bases and J 7 bases, with 13 bases left between them. The CDR3 totals 13 residues. CDR1 MNHNY and CDR2 SVGAGI come from the germline V gene (reference sequence). The chain's CDR3 is CASSFPDAMTQYF. The CDR3 DNA sequence: TGTGCCAGCAGTTTTCCGGACGCCATGACCCAGTACTTC.

The J gene is TRBJ1-1, the V gene TRBV9; D uncertain. This CDR3 is built from 13 residues. The germline V gene encodes CDR1 SGDLS and CDR2 YYNGEE. V was cut by 0 bases and J by 5 bases, with 8 bases left in between. As DNA, the CDR3 is TGTGCCAGCAGCGTAGAGAGGTTGACTGAAGCTTTCTTT. The encoded protein is CASSVERLTEAFF.

In this sample, this clonotype turned up many times. J is TRBJ1-1 and V is TRBV5-1; the D is unclear. The CDR3 loop spans 14 amino acids. Deletions cut 0 bases from V and 1 base from J, with 7 bases between. Per germline, CDR1 SGHRS and CDR2 YFSETQ. The CDR3 reads CASSLEPENTEAFF. In DNA form, the CDR3 reads TGCGCCAGCAGCTTGGAACCTGAGAACACTGAAGCTTTCTTT. Supplemented by reference TRBV5-1 and TRBJ1-1, the full variable domain reads KAGVTQTPRYLIKTRGQQVTLSCSPISGHRSVSWYQQTPGQGLQFLFEYFSETQRNKGNFPGRFSGRQFSNSRSEMNVSTLELGDSALYLCASSLEPENTEAFFGQGTRLTVV.

The chain uses TRBV2 and TRBJ1-1; tentatively, D is TRBD1 (5 bases). Germline CDR1 SNHLY, CDR2 FYNNEI. The CDR3 has 13 amino acids. V lost 7 bases and J lost 3, with 12 bases in between. CDR3 amino acids: CASTLGQDTEAFF. The CDR3 coding sequence is TGTGCCAGCACCCTCGGACAAGACACTGAAGCTTTCTTT.

This rearrangement joins TRBV12-3 or TRBV12-4 to TRBJ1-2; maybe TRBD1 (6 bases). This CDR3 has 13 residues. Trimming took 6 bases from V and 8 from J, leaving 16 bases between them. CDR3 sequence (DNA): TGTGCCAGCAGCAATTCAGGGGCCCCAGGCTACACCTTC. Protein product: CASSNSGAPGYTF.

This clonotype was detected only a few times. The CDR3 coding sequence is TGCAGCGTCCTCCGGACAGCTAACTATGGCTACACCTTC. Its protein product is CSVLRTANYGYTF. This sequence joins TRBV29-1 and TRBJ1-2; D perhaps matches TRBD1 (6 bases). The CDR3 is made up of 13 amino acids. Looked up from germline, CDR1 is SQVTM and CDR2 is ANQGSEA. The V end was cut by 6 bases, the J end by 0 bases, with 11 bases between.

This clonotype was seen only a few times. The chain employs TRBV7-9 and TRBJ1-4, with D unclear. From germline, CDR1 is SEHNR and CDR2 FQNEAQ (reference sequence). The CDR3 is 17 residues long. The ends were cut back, 3 bases at V and 3 bases at J, with 17 bases in the middle. CDR3 protein: CASSFPPVGGANEKLFF. In nucleotides, the CDR3 is TGTGCCAGCAGCTTCCCCCCTGTAGGAGGAGCTAATGAAAAACTGTTTTTT.

This clonotype was recorded a few times. The chain combines TRBV6-5 with TRBJ2-2; D is uncertain. Germline values: CDR1 MNHEY, CDR2 SVGAGI. The V end lost 9 bases, the J end lost 1 base, and 12 bases lay between the germline ends. The CDR3 length is 14 residues. This CDR3 reads CASSGWGNTGELFF. DNA for the CDR3: TGTGCCAGTTCCGGTTGGGGGAACACCGGGGAGCTGTTTTTT.

In this sample, this clonotype turned up a few times. An end of the junction does not agree with germline; a read error may underlie this. The chain recombines TRBV12-3 or TRBV12-4 with TRBJ1-2; D gene unclear. CDR3 length equals 14 residues. CDR3 protein: CASVPSGPSPLTAF. The DNA of the CDR3 is TGTGCCAGCGTACCCTCGGGCCCCTCTCCCTTAACGGCCTTC.

V gene TRBV5-1 combines with J gene TRBJ1-6; D is undetermined. CDR3 size: 15 residues. CDR1 is SGHRS and CDR2 is YFSETQ in the germline V gene. Between the trimmed V and J ends, which lost 4 bases and 8 bases, there was a span of 16 bases. In DNA form, the CDR3 reads TGCGCCAGCAGCCTAGACGACTCCTTTGATTCACCCCTCCACTTT. It translates to CASSLDDSFDSPLHF.

In its sample, this clonotype was seen a few times. The chain uses TRBV12-3 or TRBV12-4 and TRBJ1-1; D is ambiguous. The V gene lost 7 bases and the J gene lost 4 bases, with 16 bases spanning the gap. The CDR3 sequence is 14 residues long. The CDR3 protein is CASTSLIRGTEAFF. CDR3 nucleotides: TGTGCCAGCACCTCCCTTATTCGGGGCACTGAAGCTTTCTTT.

This clonotype was counted at least ten times. DNA for the CDR3: TGTGCCAGCAGCCAGGGGACGGGAAACGCCTACGAGCAGTACTTC. Encoded protein: CASSQGTGNAYEQYF. This chain uses TRBV4-2 with TRBJ2-7; D may correspond to TRBD1 or TRBD2 (5 bases each). Germline CDR1 LGHNA, CDR2 YNFKEQ. The CDR3 contains 15 residues. Trimming pared 3 bases from V and 2 bases from J, leaving 14 bases between.

The chain is built from TRBV6-5 and TRBJ1-5, with 8 bases identical to TRBD1. The CDR3 runs to 18 residues. V lost 4 bases, J lost 6 bases, and 17 bases stayed unmatched. Germline lookup yields CDR1 MNHEY and CDR2 SVGAGI. As DNA, the CDR3 is TGTGCCAGCAGTTTACCTACCCCTAATTCAGGGGGCAGTCAGCCCCAGCATTTT. It encodes CASSLPTPNSGGSQPQHF.

The genes are TRBV28 and TRBJ2-1, with D perhaps TRBD1 (6 bases). This CDR3 is 15 amino acids long. V lost 3 bases, J lost 5 bases, and 14 bases lay in between. Germline-derived CDR1 and CDR2 are MDHEN and SYDVKM. In nucleotides, the CDR3 is TGTGCCAGCAGTTTCCCGGGACACCGAAACAATGAGCAGTTCTTC. This translates into CASSFPGHRNNEQFF.

The V call is TRBV27, the J call TRBJ2-1; D call uncertain. Trimming stripped 5 bases from V and 0 bases from J, with 11 bases between. Germline V gene data show CDR1 as MNHEY and CDR2 as SMNVEV (reference sequence). The CDR3 runs to 15 residues. The CDR3 protein is CASSGSLRSYNEQFF. DNA of the CDR3: TGTGCCAGCAGTGGAAGCCTACGCTCCTACAATGAGCAGTTCTTC.

The table lists this clonotype with many counts. J is TRBJ2-1 and V is TRBV4-3, with D perhaps being TRBD1 or TRBD2 (5 bases each). This CDR3 comprises 17 residues. Germline CDR1 and CDR2: LGHNA and YSLEER. V was clipped by 4 bases and J by 5 bases, with 21 bases between them. The CDR3 region is CASSPHGGRVGNNEQFF. The CDR3 DNA sequence: TGCGCCAGCAGCCCTCATGGAGGCAGGGTGGGGAACAATGAGCAGTTCTTC.

At least ten counts were recorded for this clonotype. The rearrangement joins TRBV7-9 to TRBJ1-5; D is ambiguous. This CDR3 spans 14 amino acids. Germline V gene sequence: CDR1 SEHNR, CDR2 FQNEAQ (reference sequence). V shed 2 bases and J shed 7 bases, with 12 bases lying between them. The CDR3 loop is CASSLSQSGQPQHF. The CDR3 nucleotides read TGTGCCAGCAGCTTATCACAGTCGGGCCAGCCCCAGCATTTT.

The table lists this clonotype with a few counts. The chain carries TRBV11-2 and TRBJ2-3, with D hard to call. Looked up from germline, CDR1 is SGHAT and CDR2 is FQNNGV. The length of the CDR3 is 12 residues. V lost 5 bases to trimming and J lost 5 bases, with 8 bases between them. The CDR3 DNA reads TGTGCCAGCAGCCCTTGGGGAGATACGCAGTATTTT. Encoded protein: CASSPWGDTQYF.

This clonotype has more than one count but fewer than ten. The chain recombines TRBV24-1 with TRBJ1-5; D is unresolved. The length of the CDR3 is 14 residues. The germline V gene has CDR1 KGHDR and CDR2 SFDVKD. V was shortened by 0 bases and J by 1 base, with 3 bases between the two germline ends. The CDR3 DNA follows: TGTGCCACCAGTGATTTGGACAGCAATCAGCCCCAGCATTTT. Translating it yields CATSDLDSNQPQHF.

This clonotype was counted at least ten times. The gene calls are TRBV10-3 and TRBJ2-3; D might be TRBD2 (7 bases). The germline V and J ends were trimmed by 4 bases and 0 bases, with 23 bases remaining between them. Germline V gene sequence: CDR1 ENHRY, CDR2 SYGVKD. This CDR3 region has 19 residues. The CDR3 nucleotides are TGTGCCATCAGTGGTTCGGGGGCGGGGGACCCCCCTAGCACAGATACGCAGTATTTT. Residues: CAISGSGAGDPPSTDTQYF.

The sample holds many counts of this clonotype. V gene TRBV7-2 combines with J gene TRBJ2-7; D possibly corresponds to TRBD1 (6 bases). CDR1 is SGHTA, CDR2 FQGNSA, per germline. Trimming shortened V by 5 bases and J by 3 bases, and 14 bases separated the two germline ends. The length of the CDR3 is 14 residues. CDR3 loop: CASSPEQDSYEQYF. CDR3 DNA: TGTGCCAGCAGCCCTGAACAGGACAGCTACGAGCAGTACTTC.

This clonotype was counted at least ten times. The chain links TRBV6-6 to TRBJ1-5, with TRBD1 as a possible D gene (5 bases). V was trimmed by 4 bases and J by 2 bases, leaving 9 bases between them. The CDR3 totals 14 residues. Germline V lookup: CDR1 MNHNY, CDR2 SVGAGI (reference sequence). This chain's CDR3 is CASSSQGGNQPQHF. CDR3 nucleotides: TGTGCCAGCAGTTCCCAGGGTGGCAATCAGCCCCAGCATTTT.